Listed below are T cell receptor beta chains from one sample, sequenced in a study of T cell responses to AZD1222 COVID-19 vaccine. Assay used: immunoSEQ multiplex PCR; TCRdb lists only in-frame clones, some missing. The repertoire holds 100,000 to 150,000 clones, with approximately 93% as singletons. Source: peripheral blood, taken on day 0 of AZD1222 vaccination. The receptors were sampled from an adult in good health. Both conserved end residues are part of each CDR3. The D gene is left open where the match is weak. The size entry is marked missing in some rows and otherwise reads once, few, many or a size class.

>TRBD1|TRBJ1-1|.|TRBV5-5
CASSLTQGGKAFF
TGTGCCAGCAGCTTGACACAGGGGGGGAAAGCTTTCTTT
>.|TRBJ1-5|.|TRBV19
CASNIGRNQPQHF
TGTGCCAGTAATATCGGGCGCAATCAGCCCCAGCATTTT
>.|TRBJ2-7|.|TRBV5-4
CASSSTGRTYEQYF
TGTGCCAGCAGCTCTACAGGGCGCACCTACGAGCAGTACTTC
>.|TRBJ1-3|.|TRBV5-1
CASSLVDGSSGNTIYF
TGCGCCAGCAGCTTGGTTGACGGCTCCTCTGGAAACACCATATATTTT
>.|TRBJ2-7|.|TRBV3-1/TRBV3-2
CASSQVGGGEQYF
TGTGCCAGCAGCCAAGTCGGCGGAGGGGAGCAGTACTTC
>.|TRBJ2-3|.|TRBV6-5
CASTSRTKFTDTQYF
TGTGCCAGCACCTCGCGGACGAAGTTCACAGATACGCAGTATTTT
>.|TRBJ1-1|once|TRBV7-9
CASSLDEAVNTEAFF
TGTGCCAGCAGCTTAGATGAGGCCGTGAACACTGAAGCTTTCTTT
>.|TRBJ2-7|once|TRBV7-9
CASSPNGPVVETYEQYF
TGTGCCAGCAGCCCCAACGGGCCGGTCGTAGAAACATACGAGCAGTACTTC
>.|TRBJ1-5|once|TRBV6-2/TRBV6-3
CASSYIGVDQPQHF
TGTGCCAGCAGTTACATTGGAGTTGATCAGCCCCAGCATTTT
>TRBD1|TRBJ2-7|.|TRBV7-8
CASSANIPGQKHYEQYF
TGTGCCAGCAGCGCAAACATACCGGGACAGAAACACTACGAGCAGTACTTC
>TRBD2|TRBJ2-7|.|TRBV4-1
CASSQVGIAGGRSYEQYF
TGCGCCAGCAGCCAAGTCGGGATAGCGGGTGGTAGGTCCTACGAGCAGTACTTC
>.|TRBJ2-2|.|TRBV2
CASRIRDTGELFF
TGTGCCAGCAGAATAAGAGACACCGGGGAGCTGTTTTTT
>TRBD1|TRBJ1-4|.|TRBV6-5
CASRRQGNEKLFF
TGTGCCAGCAGACGACAGGGGAATGAAAAACTGTTTTTT
>.|TRBJ1-2|.|TRBV19
CASRAFSRTEYGYTF
TGTGCCAGTAGGGCTTTCTCGAGGACAGAGTATGGCTACACCTTC
>TRBD1|TRBJ1-2|.|TRBV30
CAWSLGQGGYTF
TGTGCCTGGAGTCTAGGACAGGGTGGCTACACCTTC
>TRBD1|TRBJ2-1|.|TRBV28
CASRGQGGDEQFF
TGTGCCAGCAGAGGACAGGGGGGCGATGAGCAGTTCTTC
>.|TRBJ2-7|.|TRBV14
CASSQQKDGNYEQYF
TGTGCCAGCAGCCAGCAAAAGGACGGGAACTACGAGCAGTACTTC
>.|TRBJ1-6|.|TRBV19
CASTVNVATTNSPLHF
TGTGCCAGTACTGTGAATGTGGCCACCACGAATTCACCCCTCCACTTT
>.|TRBJ1-3|.|TRBV27
CASSLNWGLGNTIYF
TGTGCCAGCAGTTTAAATTGGGGGCTCGGAAACACCATATATTTT
>TRBD1|TRBJ2-3|.|TRBV24-1
CATGTGGGGDTQYF
TGTGCCACGGGGACAGGGGGCGGGGGAGATACGCAGTATTTT
>.|TRBJ2-7|.|TRBV27
CASSLSAVANHEQYF
TGTGCCAGCAGTTTATCTGCGGTAGCGAACCACGAGCAGTACTTC
>TRBD2|TRBJ2-3|few|TRBV20-1
CSASDSSGRIPDTQYF
TGCAGTGCTAGTGATAGTAGCGGGAGGATCCCAGATACGCAGTATTTT